These 25 T cell receptor beta chains were sequenced from one sample in a study of metastatic and nonmetastatic thyroid tumors. Thyroid surgery took place with no prior treatment in any patient. TCRdb re-analyzed the PCR reads using MiXCR. The repertoire holds 8,000 to 10,000 clones, with roughly 24% as singletons. The sequenced sample consisted of tumor tissue. The receptors derive from a female donor with papillary thyroid cancer or a benign thyroid nodule (not recorded which). Some clones in this sample may be carry-over from other donors' samples.

This clone was observed at least ten times. The chain recombines TRBV9 with TRBJ2-2; no definite D call. The CDR3 has 16 residues. V lost 0 bases, J lost 2 bases, and 11 bases lay in between. The germline CDR1 and CDR2 sequences are SGDLS and YYNGEE. This CDR3 reads CASSVGGRVNTGELFF. CDR3 sequence (DNA): TGTGCCAGCAGCGTAGGAGGACGGGTAAACACCGGGGAGCTGTTTTTT.

This clone is classed as medium-sized (0.01 to 0.1%). The genes are TRBV7-2 and TRBJ1-3; TRBD1 agrees at 9 bases. Germline-derived CDR1 and CDR2 are SGHTA and FQGNSA. The CDR3 contains 16 residues. J lost 7 bases, V lost 4 bases, and 11 bases had no gene match. The CDR3 DNA reads TGTGCCAGCAGCTCGGGGAGGGACAGGGAGAGGAACACCATATATTTT. This encodes CASSSGRDRERNTIYF.

This clone has a handful of counts. V and J are TRBV6-1 and TRBJ2-7, with TRBD2 matching 7 bases. The CDR3 spans 14 residues. Germline V CDR1 and CDR2: MNHNS, SASEGT. The ends lost 7 bases at V and 0 bases at J; junction bases unmatched: 6. CDR3 sequence (DNA): TGTGCCAGCAAGGGATCTAGCGGCTCCTACGAGCAGTACTTC. Its translation is CASKGSSGSYEQYF.

This clone was picked up a small number of times. The gene calls are TRBV6-2 or TRBV6-3 and TRBJ2-2; D remains ambiguous. Looked up from germline, CDR1 is MNHEY and CDR2 is SVGEGT. V was cut by 5 bases and J by 1 base, with 11 bases left in between. The CDR3 is 15 residues long. In nucleotides, the CDR3 is TGTGCCAGCAGTCTCCATAGCCGGAACACCGGGGAGCTGTTTTTT. Its translation is CASSLHSRNTGELFF.

This clone was observed many times. This chain joins TRBV6-1 and TRBJ2-5; 8 bases line up with TRBD1. Trimming at V came to 6 bases and at J to 4 bases, leaving 10 bases not matched to a gene. CDR3 length: 15 residues. The V gene's germline CDR1 is MNHNS and CDR2 SASEGT. CDR3 protein: CASSRRPGQGETQYF. For the CDR3, the DNA is TGTGCCAGCAGCAGAAGGCCCGGACAGGGAGAGACCCAGTACTTC.

The chain uses TRBV6-2 or TRBV6-3 and TRBJ2-1; possibly TRBD2 for D (5 bases). The CDR3 has 14 amino acids. Per germline, CDR1 MNHEY and CDR2 SVGEGT. Trimming removed 7 bases at V and 4 bases at J, with 14 bases between. CDR3 in amino acids: CASMAGRGYNEQFF. The DNA for the CDR3 is TGTGCCAGCATGGCGGGTCGGGGTTACAATGAGCAGTTCTTC.

By share, this clone counts as medium-sized. The chain combines TRBV6-2 or TRBV6-3 with TRBJ1-2; D uncertain. This CDR3 has 13 amino acids. The V end lost 2 bases, the J end lost 1 base, and 5 bases lay between the germline ends. CDR1 MNHEY and CDR2 SVGEGT come from the germline V gene. CDR3 in amino acids: CASSYGFNYGYTF. CDR3 bases: TGTGCCAGCAGTTACGGCTTTAACTATGGCTACACCTTC.

Regarding this clone: As the CDR3 is not closed by the conserved phenylalanine or tryptophan, this likely results from a read error. V and J are TRBV6-1 and TRBJ2-5, with D possibly TRBD2 on 5 matching bases. The germline V gene encodes CDR1 MNHNS and CDR2 SASEGT. V was clipped by 6 bases and J by 3 bases, with 11 bases between them. The CDR3 consists of 13 residues. The chain's CDR3 is CASRQAAKETQYL. The CDR3 DNA reads as TGTGCCAGCAGACAAGCGGCCAAAGAGACCCAGTACCTC.

As concerns this clone: At one of its ends the junction is not consistent with the germline gene, which may arise from a read error. The rearrangement joins TRBV7-2 to TRBJ2-5; 8 nucleotides line up with TRBD2. The germline V gene encodes CDR1 SGHTA and CDR2 FQGNSA. The CDR3 length is 17 residues. The CDR3 DNA is TGTGCCAGCACCCCCGGGGATAGCGGGATCGGGCGGGAGACCAAGTACTTC. It codes for CASTPGDSGIGRETKYF.

In this sample, this clone turned up many times. The V gene is TRBV20-1, the J gene TRBJ2-5; 9 bases are shared with TRBD2. The CDR3 sequence is 14 residues long. CDR1 and CDR2 (germline): DFQATT, SNEGSKA (reference sequence). The V and J ends lost 2 bases and 4 bases, in that order; junction bases with no gene match: 5. This chain's CDR3 is CSARRGGGGETQYF. The CDR3 DNA is TGCAGTGCTAGACGCGGCGGGGGGGGAGAGACCCAGTACTTC.

The chain joins TRBV30 to TRBJ1-4; 9 nucleotides line up with TRBD1. Germline V CDR1 and CDR2: GTSNPN, SVGIG (reference sequence). The CDR3 is 17 residues long. J lost 4 bases, V lost 3 bases, and 12 bases had no gene match. The CDR3 region is CAWRRRGTGPFNEKLFF. The CDR3 nucleotides are TGTGCCTGGAGGAGGCGGGGGACAGGGCCTTTTAATGAAAAACTGTTTTTT. The full variable domain, in which reference TRBV30 and TRBJ1-4 provide the parts outside the CDR3, is SQTIHQWPATLVQPVGSPLSLECTVEGTSNPNLYWYRQAAGRGLQLLFYSVGIGQISSEVPQNLSASRPQDRQFILSSKKLLLSDSGFYLCAWRRRGTGPFNEKLFFGSGTQLSVL.

This clone was seen only a few times. J is TRBJ2-3 and V is TRBV12-3 or TRBV12-4, with 10 bases that match TRBD2. J was trimmed by 3 bases and V by 3 bases; bases with no gene match: 6. The CDR3 totals 16 residues. The CDR3 coding sequence is TGTGCCAGCAGTTTTCTAGCGGGAGATAGGACAGATACGCAGTATTTT. It encodes CASSFLAGDRTDTQYF.

This clone was detected many times. The rearrangement uses TRBV6-2 or TRBV6-3 and TRBJ2-7; the match to TRBD1 covers 10 bases. Looked up from germline, CDR1 is MNHEY and CDR2 is SVGEGT. The CDR3 has 16 residues. V dropped 2 bases and J dropped 3; count of bases not matched to a gene: 7. Here the CDR3 reads CASSYAVRTGGYEQYF. The CDR3 DNA follows: TGTGCCAGCAGTTACGCGGTCCGGACAGGGGGCTACGAGCAGTACTTC.

The rearrangement uses TRBV30 and TRBJ2-1; D tentatively reads TRBD1 or TRBD2 (5 bases each). V was pared by 3 bases and J by 6 bases, with 15 bases between. This CDR3 has 14 amino acids. CDR1 and CDR2 (germline): GTSNPN, SVGIG (reference sequence). The CDR3 here is CAWRIEGNANEQFF. In DNA form, the CDR3 reads TGTGCCTGGAGGATAGAGGGGAATGCCAATGAGCAGTTCTTC.

The rearrangement links TRBV3-1 to TRBJ1-1, with unresolved D. Germline CDR1 is LGHDT and CDR2 is YNNKEL (reference sequence). The CDR3 is 16 residues long. V lost 1 base, J lost 4 bases, and 16 bases lay in between. The CDR3 DNA follows: TGTGCCAGCAGCCAAGGCCACGGCGGGGTGAGCACTGAAGCTTTCTTT. Translated, it gives CASSQGHGGVSTEAFF. Together with reference TRBV3-1 and TRBJ1-1, the CDR3 gives the full variable domain: DTAVSQTPKYLVTQMGNDKSIKCEQNLGHDTMYWYKQDSKKFLKIMFSYNNKELIINETVPNRFSPKSPDKAHLNLHINSLELGDSAVYFCASSQGHGGVSTEAFFGQGTRLTVV.

The table lists this clone with many counts. The chain combines TRBV18 with TRBJ2-5; the match to TRBD2 covers 10 bases. Germline CDR1 KGHSH, CDR2 LQKENI. This CDR3 is 18 amino acids long. The junction had 12 bases not matched to a gene; V was cut back by 0 bases and J by 5 bases. The CDR3 nucleotides are TGTGCCAGCTCACCACCCGCCGGAACTAGCGGGGTCGGGGAGACCCAGTACTTC. This encodes CASSPPAGTSGVGETQYF.

This clone was found many times. The chain combines TRBV29-1 with TRBJ2-5, with D hard to call. This CDR3 spans 13 amino acids. V shed 7 bases and J shed 1 base, with 13 bases lying between them. The germline V gene has CDR1 SQVTM and CDR2 ANQGSEA. Here the CDR3 reads CSAPGVAQETQYF. DNA of the CDR3: TGCAGCGCTCCTGGGGTAGCCCAAGAGACCCAGTACTTC.

In this sample, this clone turned up many times. This chain connects TRBV5-4 to TRBJ2-7; 7 nucleotides align to TRBD2. This CDR3 has 13 residues. V was clipped by 5 bases and J by 6 bases; unmatched bases: 8. Germline CDR1 is SGHNT and CDR2 is YYREEE (reference sequence). CDR3 in DNA: TGTGCCAGCAGGTTCCGGGGGGTTTCCGAGCAGTACTTC. Translated, it gives CASRFRGVSEQYF.

This clone was detected many times. The J gene is TRBJ2-1, the V gene TRBV15, with no clear D. Deletions cut 6 bases from V and 9 bases from J, with 15 bases between. Germline V CDR1 and CDR2: LNHNV, YYDKDF (reference sequence). CDR3 length: 13 residues. CDR3: CATSIPPPSEQFF. CDR3 in DNA: TGTGCCACCAGTATCCCCCCCCCCAGTGAGCAGTTCTTC.

This clone was counted ten times or more. The gene calls are TRBV20-1 and TRBJ2-3; tentatively, D is TRBD2 (7 bases). The CDR3 runs to 17 residues. Per the germline V gene, CDR1 is DFQATT and CDR2 is SNEGSKA (reference sequence). Trimming took 1 base from V and 4 from J, leaving 21 bases between them. The CDR3 sequence is CSARAWGGGSSPDTQYF. CDR3 nucleotide sequence: TGCAGTGCTAGAGCCTGGGGGGGCGGGAGTAGTCCAGATACGCAGTATTTT.

The chain combines TRBV11-3 with TRBJ2-1, with a tentative D call TRBD2 (6 bases). With 5 bases removed from V and 8 bases from J, the gap between germline ends came to 13 bases. Germline assignment: CDR1 SGHNT and CDR2 YENEEA. The CDR3 consists of 13 residues. The CDR3 loop reads CASSAGPSYEQFF. CDR3 bases: TGTGCCAGCAGCGCGGGGCCCTCCTATGAGCAGTTCTTC.

As for this clone: The CDR3 carries no conserved terminal phenylalanine or tryptophan, so it likely arises from a read error. The DNA is left out, because the CDR3 cannot be placed on it with certainty; the CDR3 is given as TCRdb lists it. The chain joins TRBV20-1 to TRBJ2-7; the D call TRBD2 from the table was never checked on the DNA. Germline V lookup: CDR1 DFQATT, CDR2 SNEGSKA (reference sequence). Both ends counted, the CDR3 spans 14 residues. The CDR3 here is CSASPGSSGGEQNL.

This chain uses TRBV7-6 with TRBJ1-3; D is possibly TRBD1 (5 bases). CDR1 and CDR2 (germline): SGHVS, FNYEAQ. CDR3 length: 15 amino acids. The CDR3 loop reads CESSANSGSGNTIYF. Written as DNA, the CDR3 is TGTGAAAGCAGCGCGAATTCAGGGTCTGGAAACACCATATATTTT. The variable domain in full, completed from reference TRBV7-6 and TRBJ1-3, reads GAGVSQSPRYKVTKRGQDVALRCDPISGHVSLYWYRQALGQGPEFLTYFNYEAQQDKSGLPNDRFSAERPEGSISTLTIQRTEQRDSAMYRCESSANSGSGNTIYFGEGSWLTVV.

By sample share, this clone is medium-sized (0.01 to 0.1%). This chain joins TRBV2 and TRBJ2-7, with D possibly TRBD2 on 6 matching bases. Trimming removed 9 bases at V and 1 base at J, with 19 bases between. The CDR3 has 15 amino acids. The germline CDR1 and CDR2 sequences are SNHLY and FYNNEI. In DNA form, the CDR3 reads TGTGCCAGTGGGGGGAGCCGGGAGAGGTCCTACGAGCAGTACTTC. Amino acids: CASGGSRERSYEQYF. The complete variable domain, with remaining parts taken from reference TRBV2 and TRBJ2-7, reads EPEVTQTPSHQVTQMGQEVILRCVPISNHLYFYWYRQILGQKVEFLVSFYNNEISEKSEIFDDQFSVERPDGSNFTLKIRSTKLEDSAMYFCASGGSRERSYEQYFGPGTRLTVT.

This clone was picked up a small number of times. The chain links TRBV12-3 or TRBV12-4 to TRBJ2-7, with 10 positions matching TRBD2. CDR3 length: 14 amino acids. Trimming cost V 10 bases and J 6 bases; bases outside gene matches: 12. This chain's CDR3 is CAISPLAGAREQYF. The CDR3 nucleotides are TGTGCCATCAGCCCTCTAGCGGGAGCACGCGAGCAGTACTTC.